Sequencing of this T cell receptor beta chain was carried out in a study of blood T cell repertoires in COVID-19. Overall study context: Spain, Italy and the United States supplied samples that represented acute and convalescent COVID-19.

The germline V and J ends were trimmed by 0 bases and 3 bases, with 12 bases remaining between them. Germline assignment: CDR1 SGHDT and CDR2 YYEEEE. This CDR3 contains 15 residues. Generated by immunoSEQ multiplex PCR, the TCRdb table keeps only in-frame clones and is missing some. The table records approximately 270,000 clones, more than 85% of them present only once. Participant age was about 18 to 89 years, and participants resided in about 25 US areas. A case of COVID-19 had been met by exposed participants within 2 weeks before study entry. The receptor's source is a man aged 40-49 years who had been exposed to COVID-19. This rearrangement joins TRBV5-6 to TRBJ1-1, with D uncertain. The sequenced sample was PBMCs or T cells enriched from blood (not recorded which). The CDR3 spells CASSLEPGLDTEAFF. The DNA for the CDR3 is TGTGCCAGCAGCTTGGAACCCGGACTGGACACTGAAGCTTTCTTT.